This T cell receptor (beta chain) comes out of a study of blood T cell repertoires in COVID-19. Germline CDR1 is ENHRY and CDR2 is SYGVKD. V lost 0 bases to trimming and J lost 0 bases, with 15 bases between them. The CDR3 has 17 amino acids. Produced via immunoSEQ multiplex PCR; TCRdb's table is partial and in-frame only. The data contain roughly 250,000 clones, around 90% of them singletons. This sequence joins TRBV10-3 and TRBJ2-7, with a tentative D call TRBD2 (5 bases). The TCR originated in a woman between 25 and 40 years old with acute or convalescent COVID-19. Sequencing input: peripheral blood. The CDR3 bases are TGTGCCATCAGTGAGTCAGAGGGAGCGAACCCCTCCTACGAGCAGTACTTC. Translating gives CAISESEGANPSYEQYF.